This T cell receptor (beta chain) was recovered during a study of identical twins. In regard to this clonotype: What it binds is not known.

Unique molecular identifiers were present on the cDNA, and a universal primer site came from template switching. TCRdb used MiXCR to reprocess the 5' RACE reads, holding one entry per CDR3 protein. The profile shows 400,000 to 500,000 distinct CDR3 sequences, roughly an eighth of them singletons. With 1 base removed from V and 4 bases from J, the gap between germline ends came to 17 bases. There are 15 residues in the CDR3. Germline CDR1 DFQATT, CDR2 SNEGSKA (reference sequence). Notes on the study in general: Twins shared beta out-of-frame sequences in excess, but this excess was weaker. A lower insertion count was a feature of abundant cord blood beta clonotypes, with no such feature in memory repertoires.

The same sample was also studied in work on yellow fever vaccine responses in identical twins.

The sequenced sample consisted of CD4+ T cells sorted from blood. This receptor was obtained from a young woman in good health. The chain couples TRBV20-1 to TRBJ2-7; D may match TRBD1 or TRBD2 (5 bases each). CDR3 DNA sequence: TGCAGTGCTAGAGTAATCAGGGTAACGGGGTACGAGCAGTACTTC. It translates to CSARVIRVTGYEQYF.